Presented here are 5 T cell receptor beta chains from one specimen sequenced in a study of T cell repertoires in cytomegalovirus infection (dated by TCRdb to between 2018 and 2021). No antigens are known for them. Sequencing used an Illumina HiSeq 1500. TCRdb trimmed the raw reads at Q25, called clones with MiXCR and kept productive beta chains. Every entry covers one CDR3 protein and lists the most common genes and DNA from its rows. This sample has 800,000 to 950,000 distinct CDR3 sequences in its table, and 30% to 35% of those were observed once. The top ten constitute 9.5% to 15% of the sample. Per the publication, the treatment or condition label means: in vitro stimulation with specific CMV peptide epitopes to enrich CMV-specific T cells. The sequencing here drew on cultured CD8+ T cells from PBMCs, taken from culture after CMV antigen stimulation. Receptor source: a human donor in good health (CMV status not recorded). Some clones in this sample may be carry-over from other donors' samples.

On this clonotype itself: At one boundary the junction diverges from the germline segment, which might be a read error. The rearrangement joins TRBV7-6 to TRBJ2-2; unclear D gene. The germline V gene encodes CDR1 SGHVS and CDR2 FNYEAQ. CDR3 size: 17 residues. The CDR3 here is CVSSETPESANTGELFF. CDR3 coding DNA: TGTGTCAGCAGCGAAACCCCCGAAAGCGCGAACACCGGGGAGCTGTTTTTT.

This clonotype has at least ten counts. The chain couples TRBV7-8 to TRBJ2-5, with TRBD2 identical over 9 bases. The CDR3 runs 15 residues. CDR1 and CDR2 (germline): SGHVS, FQNEAQ. The J segment lost 0 bases and the V segment lost 5 bases, leaving 4 bases of the junction unmatched. DNA for the CDR3: TGTGCCAGCAGCCACGCGGGGGGGAACCAAGAGACCCAGTACTTC. It yields the protein CASSHAGGNQETQYF.

The rearrangement links TRBV7-6 to TRBJ2-1, with 9 bases lining up with TRBD2. This CDR3 comprises 18 residues. The germline V gene encodes CDR1 SGHVS and CDR2 FNYEAQ. V lost 8 bases to trimming and J lost 4 bases; unmatched junction nucleotides: 18. The CDR3 spells CASGPGRGLALGYNEQFF. The CDR3 nucleotides read TGTGCCAGCGGCCCCGGAAGGGGACTAGCCCTAGGGTACAATGAGCAGTTCTTC.

This clonotype showed up just once. CDR3 sequence reads: CSVEEEGTGWYEQYF. CDR3 in DNA: TGCAGCGTTGAAGAAGAGGGGACAGGGTGGTACGAGCAGTACTTC. The chain combines TRBV29-1 with TRBJ2-7; 9 bases are a match to TRBD1. Germline CDR1 reads SQVTM; CDR2 reads ANQGSEA. Germline trimming cut 0 bases from V and 4 bases from J; bases unmatched to any gene: 7. This CDR3 is built from 15 residues.

The chain links TRBV6-5 to TRBJ2-5; 13 bases agree with TRBD2. The CDR3 consists of 15 residues. Losses at the gene ends were 6 bases for V and 4 bases for J; bases not matched to a gene: 5. The germline V gene has CDR1 MNHEY and CDR2 SVGAGI. DNA for the CDR3: TGTGCCAGCAGCAACGGACTAGCGGGGGCAGAGACCCAGTACTTC. Residues: CASSNGLAGAETQYF.